The 21 T cell receptor beta chains below all came from one sample that was sequenced in a study of cytomegalovirus exposure and HLA in healthy donors. A multiplex PCR was run with 60 Vbeta primers and 13 Jbeta primers. Measured with immunoSEQ multiplex PCR; TCRdb has only the in-frame clones, and not every one. The data contain about 160,000 clones, roughly four fifths of them singletons. The sample comprised PBMCs. These receptors originate from a woman between 45 and 65 years old in good health and CMV-seronegative.

The chain has TRBV19 and TRBJ1-1; no clear D gene. The CDR3 contains 12 residues. CDR1 LNHDA and CDR2 SQIVND come from the germline V gene (reference sequence). The V gene lost 4 bases and the J gene lost 11 bases, with 14 bases spanning the gap. CDR3 sequence (DNA): TGTGCCAGTAGTACCCCGGGAGCTAGGGCTTTCTTT. Translation: CASSTPGARAFF.

This clone was seen a few times. The rearrangement joins TRBV2 to TRBJ2-1; no firm D call. Between the trimmed V and J ends, which lost 7 bases and 4 bases, there was a span of 5 bases. Germline V gives CDR1 SNHLY, CDR2 FYNNEI. CDR3 length equals 11 residues. The CDR3 protein is CASTFYNEQFF. The CDR3 coding sequence is TGTGCCAGCACGTTTTACAATGAGCAGTTCTTC.

This chain joins TRBV30 and TRBJ1-3, with 8 bases aligning to TRBD1. Germline trimming cut 0 bases from V and 0 bases from J; bases unmatched to any gene: 4. CDR3 length: 16 residues. Germline CDR1 GTSNPN, CDR2 SVGIG (reference sequence). In DNA, the CDR3 is TGTGCCTGGAGTGTAAGGGGGACAGGCTCTGGAAACACCATATATTTT. Protein: CAWSVRGTGSGNTIYF.

The V and J genes are TRBV4-1 and TRBJ2-7; D possibly corresponds to TRBD2 (5 bases). This CDR3 has 14 residues. Trimming removed 5 bases at V and 3 bases at J, with 14 bases between. Germline lookup yields CDR1 MGHRA and CDR2 YSYEKL. CDR3 DNA: TGCGCCAGCAGCACGACTCCCCGGGACTACGAGCAGTACTTC. Protein: CASSTTPRDYEQYF.

The chain recombines TRBV19 with TRBJ2-7; 13 positions agree with TRBD2. The length of the CDR3 is 15 residues. Per germline, CDR1 LNHDA and CDR2 SQIVND (reference sequence). Trimming took 4 bases from V and 6 from J; bases not matched to a gene: 6. CDR3 sequence reads: CASSTGTSGNTEQYF. In DNA form, the CDR3 reads TGTGCCAGTAGTACCGGGACTAGCGGGAATACCGAGCAGTACTTC.

The chain has TRBV18 and TRBJ2-3; possible D gene TRBD1, 5 bases. Between the trimmed V and J ends, which lost 5 bases and 2 bases, there was a span of 11 bases. The CDR3 contains 14 residues. Germline V gene lookup returns CDR1 KGHSH and CDR2 LQKENI. CDR3 amino acids: CASSGATPTDTQYF. Written as DNA, the CDR3 is TGTGCCAGCTCAGGGGCTACCCCCACAGATACGCAGTATTTT.

This chain joins TRBV29-1 and TRBJ1-2, with D possibly being TRBD1 (5 bases). V lost 1 base, J lost 4 bases, and 25 bases lay in between. Per germline, CDR1 SQVTM and CDR2 ANQGSEA. The CDR3 consists of 18 residues. CDR3 amino acids: CSVEGYLRRDEAVYGYTF. CDR3 DNA: TGCAGCGTTGAAGGTTATTTACGGAGGGACGAAGCGGTCTATGGCTACACCTTC.

This chain connects TRBV5-1 to TRBJ1-1, with D perhaps TRBD1 (5 bases). The ends were cut back, 6 bases at V and 8 bases at J, with 20 bases in the middle. This CDR3 spans 14 amino acids. Germline V gene lookup returns CDR1 SGHRS and CDR2 YFSETQ. The CDR3 reads CASTSVLGGTEAFF. The CDR3 nucleotides read TGCGCCAGCACCTCAGTTCTTGGAGGGACGGAAGCTTTCTTT. The full variable domain, with the rest looked up from reference TRBV5-1 and TRBJ1-1, is KAGVTQTPRYLIKTRGQQVTLSCSPISGHRSVSWYQQTPGQGLQFLFEYFSETQRNKGNFPGRFSGRQFSNSRSEMNVSTLELGDSALYLCASTSVLGGTEAFFGQGTRLTVV.

The rearrangement uses TRBV28 and TRBJ1-1; 10 nucleotides line up with TRBD1. CDR1 is MDHEN and CDR2 is SYDVKM in the germline V gene. This CDR3 spans 17 amino acids. V was pared by 5 bases and J by 3 bases, with 12 bases of the junction left unmatched. CDR3 loop: CASSLGQGGLRDTEAFF. Written as DNA, the CDR3 is TGTGCCAGCAGTCTCGGACAGGGGGGCTTAAGAGACACTGAAGCTTTCTTT. The complete variable domain, with remaining parts taken from reference TRBV28 and TRBJ1-1, reads DVKVTQSSRYLVKRTGEKVFLECVQDMDHENMFWYRQDPGLGLRLIYFSYDVKMKEKGDIPEGYSVSREKKERFSLILESASTNQTSMYLCASSLGQGGLRDTEAFFGQGTRLTVV.

This rearrangement joins TRBV27 to TRBJ2-3, with 14 bases fitting TRBD2. Trimming cost V 5 bases and J 1 base; bases outside gene matches: 11. Germline V gene sequence: CDR1 MNHEY, CDR2 SMNVEV (reference sequence). This CDR3 is 19 amino acids long. The CDR3 here is CASSRRGTSGGYGTDTQYF. CDR3 bases: TGTGCCAGCAGTAGACGCGGGACTAGCGGGGGTTATGGCACAGATACGCAGTATTTT.

V usage is TRBV29-1 and J usage is TRBJ2-1; D call uncertain. Trimming shortened V by 3 bases and J by 5 bases, and 14 bases separated the two germline ends. CDR3 size: 14 residues. Germline values: CDR1 SQVTM, CDR2 ANQGSEA. The CDR3 DNA reads TGCAGCGTTGACTTCCAGGTCCGTGACAATGAGCAGTTCTTC. It specifies CSVDFQVRDNEQFF.

This clone has just a few counts. The rearrangement uses TRBV19 and TRBJ1-4; no firm D call. V was trimmed by 3 bases and J by 7 bases, leaving 18 bases between them. The V gene's germline CDR1 is LNHDA and CDR2 SQIVND (reference sequence). The CDR3 is 16 amino acids. DNA for the CDR3: TGTGCCAGTAGTATCGGTCTCCCCCTAGGAGGTGAAAAACTGTTTTTT. Translating it yields CASSIGLPLGGEKLFF.

The chain combines TRBV28 with TRBJ1-4; D ambiguous. The CDR3 is 15 residues long. CDR1 is MDHEN and CDR2 is SYDVKM in the germline V gene. V was pared by 5 bases and J by 0 bases, with 10 bases between. The CDR3 DNA sequence: TGTGCCAGCAGTCCATTTGGAGCAACTAATGAAAAACTGTTTTTT. This gives the protein CASSPFGATNEKLFF. The variable domain in full, completed from reference TRBV28 and TRBJ1-4, reads DVKVTQSSRYLVKRTGEKVFLECVQDMDHENMFWYRQDPGLGLRLIYFSYDVKMKEKGDIPEGYSVSREKKERFSLILESASTNQTSMYLCASSPFGATNEKLFFGSGTQLSVL.

The V gene is TRBV19, the J gene TRBJ1-3; D remains unclear. The V end lost 5 bases, the J end lost 0 bases, and 14 bases lay between the germline ends. Per the germline V gene, CDR1 is LNHDA and CDR2 is SQIVND (reference sequence). The CDR3 is 16 residues long. The CDR3 is CASSASIISSGNTIYF. As DNA, the CDR3 is TGTGCCAGTAGTGCATCGATAATTAGCTCTGGAAACACCATATATTTT. The complete variable domain, with remaining parts taken from reference TRBV19 and TRBJ1-3, reads DGGITQSPKYLFRKEGQNVTLSCEQNLNHDAMYWYRQDPGQGLRLIYYSQIVNDFQKGDIAEGYSVSREKKESFPLTVTSAQKNPTAFYLCASSASIISSGNTIYFGEGSWLTVV.

The chain links TRBV29-1 to TRBJ2-1; 8 bases fit TRBD2. Unmatched junction bases numbered 4, after V lost 6 bases and J lost 0 bases. The CDR3 consists of 14 residues. Per the germline V gene, CDR1 is SQVTM and CDR2 is ANQGSEA. The CDR3 region is CSVRGGSSYNEQFF. The CDR3, as DNA: TGCAGCGTCCGGGGGGGTAGCTCCTACAATGAGCAGTTCTTC.

V is TRBV10-3 and J is TRBJ1-3; no definite D call. V lost 0 bases and J 1 base, leaving 7 bases between the germline ends. The CDR3 has 15 amino acids. Germline CDR1 reads ENHRY; CDR2 reads SYGVKD. The CDR3 DNA reads TGTGCCATCAGTGAGTCACCAGGTTCTGGAAACACCATATATTTT. As protein: CAISESPGSGNTIYF.

The chain employs TRBV5-1 and TRBJ2-7, with 7 nucleotides matching TRBD1. Per the germline V gene, CDR1 is SGHRS and CDR2 is YFSETQ. Trimming took 3 bases from V and 0 from J; bases not matched to a gene: 6. This CDR3 spans 15 amino acids. The CDR3 DNA sequence: TGCGCCAGCAGCTCCACCGGGACAGTCTCCTACGAGCAGTACTTC. This sequence encodes CASSSTGTVSYEQYF.

The J gene is TRBJ1-2, the V gene TRBV19; the D gene is possibly TRBD1 (5 bases). Trimming left V 6 bases short and J 8 bases short, with 28 bases between. The CDR3 runs to 17 residues. The germline CDR1 and CDR2 sequences are LNHDA and SQIVND (reference sequence). DNA for the CDR3: TGTGCCAGTAGCCACGGCGGGGGGAGTTTTTTGCCGGGAGGCTACACCTTC. Protein product: CASSHGGGSFLPGGYTF.

This clone is classed as medium-sized (0.01 to 0.1%). The DNA of the CDR3 is TGTGCCAGCAGTGAAGCGGGAGGGGTCGATGAGCAGTTCTTC. This encodes CASSEAGGVDEQFF. The chain employs TRBV6-4 and TRBJ2-1, with TRBD2 identical over 10 bases. J lost 8 bases, V lost 3 bases, and 4 bases had no gene match. The length of the CDR3 is 14 residues. Germline lookup yields CDR1 MRHNA and CDR2 SNTAGT.

The chain is built from TRBV5-6 and TRBJ1-2; D possibly corresponds to TRBD1 (5 bases). The CDR3 contains 13 residues. In germline, CDR1 is SGHDT, CDR2 YYEEEE. V was cut by 0 bases and J by 2 bases, with 5 bases left in between. CDR3 loop: CASSLEGNYGYTF. In DNA, the CDR3 is TGTGCCAGCAGCTTGGAGGGGAACTATGGCTACACCTTC.

The chain combines TRBV7-6 with TRBJ1-3; D is unclear. V was trimmed by 1 base and J by 0 bases, leaving 7 bases between them. Germline assignment: CDR1 SGHVS and CDR2 FNYEAQ. The CDR3 totals 15 residues. The CDR3 sequence is CASSLGAYSGNTIYF. CDR3 DNA sequence: TGTGCCAGCAGCTTAGGGGCCTACTCTGGAAACACCATATATTTT.